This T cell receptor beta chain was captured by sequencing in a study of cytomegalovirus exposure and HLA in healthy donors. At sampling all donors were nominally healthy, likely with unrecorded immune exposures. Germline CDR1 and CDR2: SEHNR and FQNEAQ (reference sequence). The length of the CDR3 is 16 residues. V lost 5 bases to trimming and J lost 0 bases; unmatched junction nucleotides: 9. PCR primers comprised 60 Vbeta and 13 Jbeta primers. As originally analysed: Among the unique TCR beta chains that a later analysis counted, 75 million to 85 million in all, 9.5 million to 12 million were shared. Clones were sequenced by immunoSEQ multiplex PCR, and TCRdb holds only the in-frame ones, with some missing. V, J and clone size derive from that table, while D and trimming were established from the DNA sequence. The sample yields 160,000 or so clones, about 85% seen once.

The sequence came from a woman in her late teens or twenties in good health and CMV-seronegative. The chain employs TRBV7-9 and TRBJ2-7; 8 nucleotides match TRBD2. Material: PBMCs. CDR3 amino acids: CASSLGGAPSSYEQYF. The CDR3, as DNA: TGTGCCAGCAGCCTCGGGGGGGCCCCGAGCTCCTACGAGCAGTACTTC.